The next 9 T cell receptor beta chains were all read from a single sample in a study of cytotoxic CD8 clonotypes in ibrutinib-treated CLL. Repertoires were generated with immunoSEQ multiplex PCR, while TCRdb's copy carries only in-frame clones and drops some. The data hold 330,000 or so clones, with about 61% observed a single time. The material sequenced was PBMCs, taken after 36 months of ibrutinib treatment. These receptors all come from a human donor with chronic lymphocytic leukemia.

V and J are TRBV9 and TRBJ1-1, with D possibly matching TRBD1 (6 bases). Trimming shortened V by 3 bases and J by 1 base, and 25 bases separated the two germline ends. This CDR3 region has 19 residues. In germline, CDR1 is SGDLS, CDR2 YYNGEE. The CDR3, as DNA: TGTGCCAGCAGCGAGGGAGTGAGGGGGAGCGCCGCGAAGAACACTGAAGCTTTCTTT. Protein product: CASSEGVRGSAAKNTEAFF.

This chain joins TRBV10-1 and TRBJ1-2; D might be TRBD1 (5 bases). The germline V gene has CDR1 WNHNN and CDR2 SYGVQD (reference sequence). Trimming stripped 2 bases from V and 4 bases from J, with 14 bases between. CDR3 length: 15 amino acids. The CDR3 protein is CASSELGREGYGYTF. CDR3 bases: TGCGCCAGCAGTGAGCTCGGCAGGGAAGGCTATGGCTACACCTTC.

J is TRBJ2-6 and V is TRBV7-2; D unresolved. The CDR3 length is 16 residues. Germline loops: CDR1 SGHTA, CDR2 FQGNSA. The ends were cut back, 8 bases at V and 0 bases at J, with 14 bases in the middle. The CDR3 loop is CASAGSHSSGANVLTF. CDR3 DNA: TGTGCCAGCGCTGGAAGCCATAGCTCTGGGGCCAACGTCCTGACTTTC.

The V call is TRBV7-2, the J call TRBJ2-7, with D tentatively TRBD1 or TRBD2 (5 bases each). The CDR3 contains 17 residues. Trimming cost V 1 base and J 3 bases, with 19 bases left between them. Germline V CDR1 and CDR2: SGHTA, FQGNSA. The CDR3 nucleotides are TGTGCCAGCAGCTTAGTCGGTGGGACGGGGACCCACTACGAGCAGTACTTC. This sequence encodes CASSLVGGTGTHYEQYF.

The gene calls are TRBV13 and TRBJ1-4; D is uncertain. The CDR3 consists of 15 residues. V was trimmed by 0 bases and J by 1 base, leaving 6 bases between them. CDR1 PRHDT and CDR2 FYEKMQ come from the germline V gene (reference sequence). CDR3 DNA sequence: TGTGCCAGCAGCTTAGGCGCCCTAACTAATGAAAAACTGTTTTTT. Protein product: CASSLGALTNEKLFF.

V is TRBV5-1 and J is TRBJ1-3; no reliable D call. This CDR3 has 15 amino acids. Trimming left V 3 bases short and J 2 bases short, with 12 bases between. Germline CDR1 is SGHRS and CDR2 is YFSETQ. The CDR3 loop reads CASSSVWGAGNTIYF. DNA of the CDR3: TGCGCCAGCAGCTCCGTTTGGGGTGCTGGAAACACCATATATTTT.

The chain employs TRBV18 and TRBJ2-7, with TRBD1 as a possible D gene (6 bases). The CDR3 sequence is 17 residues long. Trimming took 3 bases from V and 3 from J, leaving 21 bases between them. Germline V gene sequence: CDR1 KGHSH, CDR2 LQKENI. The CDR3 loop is CASSPGSRGGINYEQYF. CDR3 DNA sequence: TGTGCCAGCTCACCTGGGAGCCGAGGGGGAATCAACTACGAGCAGTACTTC.

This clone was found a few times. The DNA for the CDR3 is TGTGCCAGCAGTCTACAGGGGCCCCTAGGTCAGCCCCAGCATTTT. It specifies CASSLQGPLGQPQHF. V is TRBV6-5 and J is TRBJ1-5; 7 bases map to TRBD1. The CDR3 has 15 residues. With 5 bases clipped from V and 6 bases from J, the junction kept 10 bases outside the gene matches. Germline V lookup: CDR1 MNHEY, CDR2 SVGAGI.

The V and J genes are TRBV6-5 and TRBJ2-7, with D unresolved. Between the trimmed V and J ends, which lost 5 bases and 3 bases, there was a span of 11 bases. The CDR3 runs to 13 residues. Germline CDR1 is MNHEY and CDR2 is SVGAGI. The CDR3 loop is CASSTPPGYEQYF. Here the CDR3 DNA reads TGTGCCAGCAGTACCCCTCCGGGCTACGAGCAGTACTTC.